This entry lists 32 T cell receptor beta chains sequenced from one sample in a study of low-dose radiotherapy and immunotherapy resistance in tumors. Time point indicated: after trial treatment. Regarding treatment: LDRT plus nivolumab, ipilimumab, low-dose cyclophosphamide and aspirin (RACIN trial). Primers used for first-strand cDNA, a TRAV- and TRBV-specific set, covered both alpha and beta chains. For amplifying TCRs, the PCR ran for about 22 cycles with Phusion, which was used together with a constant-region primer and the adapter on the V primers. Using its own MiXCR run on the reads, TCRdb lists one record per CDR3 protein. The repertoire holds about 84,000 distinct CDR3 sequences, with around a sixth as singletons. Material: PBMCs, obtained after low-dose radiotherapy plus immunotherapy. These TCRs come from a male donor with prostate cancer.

CDR3 DNA sequence: TGTGCCAGCAGCTTGGGACCGACAGGGGGTAATGAAAAACTGTTTTTT. Translation: CASSLGPTGGNEKLFF. This rearrangement joins TRBV5-6 to TRBJ1-4, with 9 bases identical to TRBD1. The germline V gene encodes CDR1 SGHDT and CDR2 YYEEEE. The CDR3 consists of 16 residues. The V and J ends lost 0 bases and 4 bases, in that order; junction bases with no gene match: 4.

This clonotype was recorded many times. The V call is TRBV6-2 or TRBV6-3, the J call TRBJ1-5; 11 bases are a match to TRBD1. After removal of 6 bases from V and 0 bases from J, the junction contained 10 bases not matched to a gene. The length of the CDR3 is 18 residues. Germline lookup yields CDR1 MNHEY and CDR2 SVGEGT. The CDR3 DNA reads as TGTGCCAGCAGCATCGCGGGACAGGGGGGTCGTAGCAATCAGCCCCAGCATTTT. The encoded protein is CASSIAGQGGRSNQPQHF.

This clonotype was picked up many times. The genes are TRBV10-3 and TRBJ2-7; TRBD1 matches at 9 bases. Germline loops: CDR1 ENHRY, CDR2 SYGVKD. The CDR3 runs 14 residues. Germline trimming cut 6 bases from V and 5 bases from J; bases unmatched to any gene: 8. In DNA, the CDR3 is TGTGCCATCAGCACAGGGGGCGAAAAAGACGAGCAGTACTTC. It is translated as CAISTGGEKDEQYF.

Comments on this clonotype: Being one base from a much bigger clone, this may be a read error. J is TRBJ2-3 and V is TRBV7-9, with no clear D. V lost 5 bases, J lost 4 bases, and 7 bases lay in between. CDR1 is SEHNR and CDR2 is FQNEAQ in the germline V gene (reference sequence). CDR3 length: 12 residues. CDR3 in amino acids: CASSQKADTQYF. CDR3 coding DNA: TGTGCCAGCAGCCAGAAGGCAGATACGCAGTATTTT.

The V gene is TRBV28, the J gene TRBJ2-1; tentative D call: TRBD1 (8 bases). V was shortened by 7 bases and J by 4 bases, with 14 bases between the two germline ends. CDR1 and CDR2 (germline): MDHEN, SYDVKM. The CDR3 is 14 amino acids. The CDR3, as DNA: TGTGCCAGCACGACAGGGGAGGGATACAATGAGCAGTTCTTC. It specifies CASTTGEGYNEQFF.

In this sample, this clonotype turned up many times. DNA of the CDR3: TGTGCCAGCAGCTCTAGAGACATTCAGTACTTC. Translating it yields CASSSRDIQYF. The chain combines TRBV7-2 with TRBJ2-4; D unclear. The CDR3 totals 11 residues. Germline lookup yields CDR1 SGHTA and CDR2 FQGNSA. Trimming removed 4 bases from V and 8 bases from J, with 6 bases in between.

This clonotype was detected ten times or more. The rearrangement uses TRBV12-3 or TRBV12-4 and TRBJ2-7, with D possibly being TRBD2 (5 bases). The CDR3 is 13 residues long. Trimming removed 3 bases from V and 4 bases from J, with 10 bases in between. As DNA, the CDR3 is TGTGCCAGCAGTTTGGGAGAAAAGTACGAGCAGTACTTC. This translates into CASSLGEKYEQYF.

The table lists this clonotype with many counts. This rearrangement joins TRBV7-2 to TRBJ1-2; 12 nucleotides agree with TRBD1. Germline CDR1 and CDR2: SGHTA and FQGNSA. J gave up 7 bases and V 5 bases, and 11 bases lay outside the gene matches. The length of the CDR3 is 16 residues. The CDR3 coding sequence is TGTGCCAGCAGCCCAGAGGGGACAGGGGGCGCCGGTGGCTACACCTTC. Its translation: CASSPEGTGGAGGYTF.

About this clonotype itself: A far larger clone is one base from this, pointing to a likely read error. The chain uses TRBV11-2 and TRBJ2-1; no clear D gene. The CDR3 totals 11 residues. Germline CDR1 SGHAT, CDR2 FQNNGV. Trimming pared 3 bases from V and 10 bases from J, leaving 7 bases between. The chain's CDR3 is CASSFTGEQFF. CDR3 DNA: TGTGCCAGCAGCTTTACTGGCGAGCAGTTCTTC.

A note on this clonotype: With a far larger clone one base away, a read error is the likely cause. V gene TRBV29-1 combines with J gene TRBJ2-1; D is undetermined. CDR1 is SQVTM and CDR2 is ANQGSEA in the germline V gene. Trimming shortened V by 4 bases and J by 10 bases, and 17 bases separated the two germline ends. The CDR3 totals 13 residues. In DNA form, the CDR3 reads TGCAGCGTTGGTGAGAACCGCGCCTACGAGCAGTTCTTC. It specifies CSVGENRAYEQFF.

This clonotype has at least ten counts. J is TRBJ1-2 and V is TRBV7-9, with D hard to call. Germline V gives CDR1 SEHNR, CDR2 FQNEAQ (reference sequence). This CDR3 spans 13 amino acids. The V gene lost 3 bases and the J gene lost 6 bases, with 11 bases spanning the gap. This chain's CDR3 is CASSFGGDDGYTF. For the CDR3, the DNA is TGTGCCAGCAGCTTCGGCGGCGACGATGGCTACACCTTC.

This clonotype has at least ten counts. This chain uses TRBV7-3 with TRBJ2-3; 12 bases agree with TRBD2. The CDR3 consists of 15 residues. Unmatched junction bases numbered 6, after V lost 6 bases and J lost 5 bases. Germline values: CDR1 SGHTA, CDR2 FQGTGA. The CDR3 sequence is CASSTSGRFLDTQYF. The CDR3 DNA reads TGTGCCAGCAGTACTAGCGGGAGGTTCCTAGATACGCAGTATTTT.

The CDR3 sequence: CSAIPGELGGNTIYF. The CDR3 DNA follows: TGCAGTGCTATCCCAGGGGAGTTGGGCGGAAACACCATATATTTT. This chain links TRBV20-1 with TRBJ1-3; TRBD1 might be the D (6 bases). Trimming left V 4 bases short and J 4 bases short, with 17 bases between. The CDR3 spans 15 residues. Germline loops: CDR1 DFQATT, CDR2 SNEGSKA (reference sequence).

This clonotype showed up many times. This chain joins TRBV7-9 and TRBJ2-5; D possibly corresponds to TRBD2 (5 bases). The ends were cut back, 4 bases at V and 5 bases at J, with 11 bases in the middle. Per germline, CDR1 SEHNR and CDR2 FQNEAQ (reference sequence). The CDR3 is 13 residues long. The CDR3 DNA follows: TGTGCCAGCAGCTCCCGGGGTGATGAGACCCAGTACTTC. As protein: CASSSRGDETQYF.

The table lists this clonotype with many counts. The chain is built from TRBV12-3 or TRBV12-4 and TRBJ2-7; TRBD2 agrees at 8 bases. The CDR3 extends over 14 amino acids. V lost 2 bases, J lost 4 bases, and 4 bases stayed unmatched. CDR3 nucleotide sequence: TGTGCCAGCAGTTTAAGCGGGAGTGCGTACGAGCAGTACTTC. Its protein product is CASSLSGSAYEQYF.

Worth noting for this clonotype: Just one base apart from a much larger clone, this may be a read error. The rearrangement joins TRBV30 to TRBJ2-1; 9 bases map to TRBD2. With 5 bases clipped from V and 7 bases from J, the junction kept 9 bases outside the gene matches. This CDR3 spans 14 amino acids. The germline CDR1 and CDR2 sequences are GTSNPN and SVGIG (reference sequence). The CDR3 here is CAWRTSGCTNEQFF. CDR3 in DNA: TGTGCCTGGCGAACTAGCGGGTGTACGAATGAGCAGTTCTTC.

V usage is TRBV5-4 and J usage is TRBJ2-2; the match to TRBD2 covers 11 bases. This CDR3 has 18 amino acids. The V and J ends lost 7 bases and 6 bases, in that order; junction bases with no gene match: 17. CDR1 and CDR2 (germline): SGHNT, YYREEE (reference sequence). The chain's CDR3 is CASGLISGRASHAGELFF. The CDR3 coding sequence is TGTGCCAGCGGATTGATTAGCGGGAGGGCCTCCCACGCCGGGGAGCTGTTTTTT.

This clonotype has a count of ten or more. CDR3 sequence reads: CATSDLTGTGVHNEQFF. In DNA form, the CDR3 reads TGTGCCACCAGTGATTTGACTGGGACAGGGGTCCACAATGAGCAGTTCTTC. The J gene is TRBJ2-1, the V gene TRBV24-1; 10 nucleotides match TRBD1. Looked up from germline, CDR1 is KGHDR and CDR2 is SFDVKD. V was pared by 0 bases and J by 5 bases, with 6 bases of the junction left unmatched. The length of the CDR3 is 17 residues.

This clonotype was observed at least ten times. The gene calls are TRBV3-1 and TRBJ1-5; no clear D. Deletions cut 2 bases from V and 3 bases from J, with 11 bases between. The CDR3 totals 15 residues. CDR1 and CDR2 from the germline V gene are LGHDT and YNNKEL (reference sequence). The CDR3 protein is CASSQSRRDNQPQHF. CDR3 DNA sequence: TGTGCCAGCAGCCAAAGTCGGCGGGACAATCAGCCCCAGCATTTT.

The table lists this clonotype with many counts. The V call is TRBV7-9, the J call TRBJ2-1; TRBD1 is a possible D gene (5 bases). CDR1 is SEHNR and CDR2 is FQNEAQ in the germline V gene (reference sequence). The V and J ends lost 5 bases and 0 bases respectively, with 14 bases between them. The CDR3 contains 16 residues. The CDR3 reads CASSRKQVSSYNEQFF. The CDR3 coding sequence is TGTGCCAGCAGCCGAAAACAGGTGAGCTCCTACAATGAGCAGTTCTTC.

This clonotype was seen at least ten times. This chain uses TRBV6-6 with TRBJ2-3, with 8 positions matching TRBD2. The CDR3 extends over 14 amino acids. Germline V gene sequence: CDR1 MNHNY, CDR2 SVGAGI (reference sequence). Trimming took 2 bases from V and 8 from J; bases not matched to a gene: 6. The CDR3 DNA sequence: TGTGCCAGCAGTTACGAGGCGGCGGGAGGTACGCAGTATTTT. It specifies CASSYEAAGGTQYF.

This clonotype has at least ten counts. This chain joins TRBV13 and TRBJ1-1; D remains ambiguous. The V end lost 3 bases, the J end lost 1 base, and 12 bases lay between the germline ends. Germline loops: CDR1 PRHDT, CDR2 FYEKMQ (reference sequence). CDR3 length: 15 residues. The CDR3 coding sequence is TGTGCCAGCAGCTTTAGGGTATGGAAGAACACTGAAGCTTTCTTT. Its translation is CASSFRVWKNTEAFF. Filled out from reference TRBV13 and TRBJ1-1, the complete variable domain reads AAGVIQSPRHLIKEKRETATLKCYPIPRHDTVYWYQQGPGQDPQFLISFYEKMQSDKGSIPDRFSAQQFSDYHSELNMSSLELGDSALYFCASSFRVWKNTEAFFGQGTRLTVV.

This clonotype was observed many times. This chain's CDR3 is CASSSLSGPVSTDTQYF. The DNA for the CDR3 is TGTGCCAGCAGTTCCCTTTCGGGCCCCGTAAGCACAGATACGCAGTATTTT. The rearrangement joins TRBV28 to TRBJ2-3; D not resolved. V was clipped by 4 bases and J by 0 bases, with 17 bases between them. Germline CDR1 is MDHEN and CDR2 is SYDVKM. This CDR3 is 17 amino acids long.

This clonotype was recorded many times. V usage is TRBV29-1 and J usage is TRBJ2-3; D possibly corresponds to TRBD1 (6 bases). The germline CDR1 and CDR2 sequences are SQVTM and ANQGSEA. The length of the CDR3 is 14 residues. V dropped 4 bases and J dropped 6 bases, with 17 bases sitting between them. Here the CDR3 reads CSVVPTGQGDTQYF. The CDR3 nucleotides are TGCAGCGTTGTTCCCACAGGCCAGGGGGATACGCAGTATTTT.

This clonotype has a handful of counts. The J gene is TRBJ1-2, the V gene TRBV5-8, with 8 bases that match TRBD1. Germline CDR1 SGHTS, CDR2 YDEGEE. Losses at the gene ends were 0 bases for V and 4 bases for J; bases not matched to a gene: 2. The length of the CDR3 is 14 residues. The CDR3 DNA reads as TGTGCCAGCAGCTTGGACGACAGGGGCTATGGCTACACCTTC. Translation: CASSLDDRGYGYTF.

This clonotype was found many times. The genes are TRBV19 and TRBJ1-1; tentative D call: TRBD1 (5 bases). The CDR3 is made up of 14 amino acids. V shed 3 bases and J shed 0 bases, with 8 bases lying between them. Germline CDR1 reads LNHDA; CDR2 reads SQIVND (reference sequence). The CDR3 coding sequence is TGTGCCAGTAGTATGGGACCGCTGAACACTGAAGCTTTCTTT. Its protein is CASSMGPLNTEAFF.

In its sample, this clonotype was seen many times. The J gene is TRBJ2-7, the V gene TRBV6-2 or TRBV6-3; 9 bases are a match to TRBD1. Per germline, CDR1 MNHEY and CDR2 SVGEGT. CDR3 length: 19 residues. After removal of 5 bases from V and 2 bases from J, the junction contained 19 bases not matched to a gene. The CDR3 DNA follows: TGTGCCAGCAGTGACCCCGGGACAGGGTCTAGCGGCCAACCCTACGAGCAGTACTTC. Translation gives CASSDPGTGSSGQPYEQYF.

CDR3 in DNA: TGTGCTAGTGTGGACAGCACAGATACGCAGTATTTT. Translation gives CASVDSTDTQYF. The genes are TRBV12-5 and TRBJ2-3; no definite D call. The V gene lost 7 bases and the J gene lost 0 bases, with 5 bases spanning the gap. The CDR3 extends over 12 amino acids. CDR1 is LGHNT, CDR2 FRNRAP, per germline.

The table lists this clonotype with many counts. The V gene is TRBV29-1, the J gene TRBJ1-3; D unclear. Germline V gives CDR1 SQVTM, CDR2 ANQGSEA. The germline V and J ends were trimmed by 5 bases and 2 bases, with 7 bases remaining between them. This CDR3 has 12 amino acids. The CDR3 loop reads CSVMLPGNTIYF. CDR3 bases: TGCAGCGTTATGCTCCCTGGAAACACCATATATTTT.

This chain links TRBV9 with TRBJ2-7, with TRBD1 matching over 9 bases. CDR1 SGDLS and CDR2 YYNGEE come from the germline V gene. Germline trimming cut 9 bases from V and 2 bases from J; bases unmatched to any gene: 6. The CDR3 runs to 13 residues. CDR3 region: CATSRDRAYEQYF. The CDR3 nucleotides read TGTGCCACCTCTCGGGACAGGGCCTACGAGCAGTACTTC.

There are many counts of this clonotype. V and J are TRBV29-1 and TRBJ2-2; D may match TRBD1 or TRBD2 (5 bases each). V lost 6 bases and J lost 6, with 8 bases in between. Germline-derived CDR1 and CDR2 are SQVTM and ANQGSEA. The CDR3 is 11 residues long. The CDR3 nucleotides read TGCAGCGTGGGGGACCCCGGGGAGCTGTTTTTT. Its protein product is CSVGDPGELFF.

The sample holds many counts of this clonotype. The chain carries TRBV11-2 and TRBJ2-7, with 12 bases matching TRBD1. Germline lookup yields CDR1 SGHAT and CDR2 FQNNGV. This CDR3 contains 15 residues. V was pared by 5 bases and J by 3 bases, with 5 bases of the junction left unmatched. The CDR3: CASSGGTGGFYEQYF. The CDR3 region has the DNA TGTGCCAGCAGCGGCGGGACAGGGGGCTTCTACGAGCAGTACTTC.